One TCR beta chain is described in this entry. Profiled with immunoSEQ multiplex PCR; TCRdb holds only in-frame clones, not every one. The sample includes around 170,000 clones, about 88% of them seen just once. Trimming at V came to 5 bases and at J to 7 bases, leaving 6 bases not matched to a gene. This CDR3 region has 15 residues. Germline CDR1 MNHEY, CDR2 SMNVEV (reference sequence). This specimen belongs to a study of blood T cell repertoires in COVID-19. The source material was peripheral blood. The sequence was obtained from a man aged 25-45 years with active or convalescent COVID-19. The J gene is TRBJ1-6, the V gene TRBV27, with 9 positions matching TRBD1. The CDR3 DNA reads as TGTGCCAGCAGTCTTCAACAGGGGGCGAATTCACCCCTCCACTTT. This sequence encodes CASSLQQGANSPLHF.